This T cell receptor beta chain is from a study of CD8 T cells in ankylosing spondylitis. The study's findings and limits: Ankylosing spondylitis blood appeared to carry a characteristic TCR beta motif of fewer than 10 highly homologous variants. Relatively scarce in peripheral blood, disease-linked clones were CD8+. Enrichment of disease-linked clones was reportedly significant in matched ankylosing spondylitis synovial fluid.

Quantitative molecular-barcoded 5'-RACE generated the TCR beta libraries. TCRdb re-derived calls from the 5' RACE reads in MiXCR, one entry per CDR3 protein. The sample holds some 250,000 distinct CDR3 sequences, roughly a tenth seen once. This clonotype was observed a few times. Its matching antigen is unknown. This clonotype was obtained from a male donor with ankylosing spondylitis or in good health (not recorded which). Material for sequencing was blood, either unsorted or a sorted T cell fraction (not recorded which).

CDR3 in amino acids: CASSLERGPVSGANVLTF. The CDR3 coding sequence is TGTGCCAGCAGCTTAGAGAGGGGGCCCGTCTCTGGGGCCAACGTCCTGACTTTC. The gene calls are TRBV7-8 and TRBJ2-6, with 7 bases fitting TRBD1. CDR1 is SGHVS, CDR2 FQNEAQ, per germline. The V gene end was trimmed by 1 base and the J gene end by 0 bases; junction bases not matched to a gene: 6. This CDR3 region has 18 residues.